This T cell receptor beta chain was profiled in a study of T cell repertoires in cytomegalovirus infection. At the level of the study: Public signatures in TCR beta pointed to CMV infection and matching HLA type.

TCRdb re-analysed the reads in MiXCR, keeping a single row per CDR3 protein. Of more than 250,000 distinct CDR3 sequences in the sample, roughly 25% were seen once. This clonotype came up many times. No antigen is known for it. Study-level points and caveats: Frequencies of public TCR beta families were cumulated, and this identified carriers of CMV plus the relevant HLA.

This CDR3 contains 12 residues. Per the germline V gene, CDR1 is LNHDA and CDR2 is SQIVND (reference sequence). V gave up 8 bases and J gave up 0 bases, with 8 bases separating them. The V gene is TRBV19, the J gene TRBJ2-7, with D unresolved. The sample consisted of cultured PBMCs, taken from culture after CMV antigen stimulation. The receptor was isolated from a human donor in good health (CMV status not recorded). Some clones in this sample may be carry-over from other donors' samples. As DNA, the CDR3 is TGTGCCAGTCATGGACCCTCCTACGAGCAGTACTTC. Encoded protein: CASHGPSYEQYF.